This entry lists 19 T cell receptor beta chains sequenced from one sample in a study of CD8 T cells in ankylosing spondylitis. Each CDR3 protein gets one entry after TCRdb re-called the 5' RACE reads with MiXCR. The repertoire has 300,000 to 350,000 distinct CDR3 sequences, about 14% of them found once; the top ten carry less than 1.1%. Sequences were obtained from blood, either unsorted or a sorted T cell fraction (not recorded which). Receptors were obtained from a male donor with ankylosing spondylitis or in good health (not recorded which).

This sequence joins TRBV6-1 and TRBJ2-5, with TRBD1 matching 7 bases. Trimming removed 6 bases from V and 4 bases from J; junction bases left unmatched: 8. Germline V lookup: CDR1 MNHNS, CDR2 SASEGT. The CDR3 extends over 14 amino acids. The CDR3 region is CASRENRGGETQYF. The CDR3 DNA reads as TGTGCCAGCAGAGAAAACAGGGGTGGAGAGACCCAGTACTTC.

The genes are TRBV5-1 and TRBJ1-6; 7 bases align to TRBD1. This CDR3 is built from 18 residues. CDR1 is SGHRS, CDR2 YFSETQ, per germline. V was clipped by 0 bases and J by 0 bases; unmatched bases: 6. CDR3 sequence reads: CASSLAWDSLSYNSPLHF. CDR3 DNA sequence: TGCGCCAGCAGCTTGGCCTGGGACAGCCTCTCCTATAATTCACCCCTCCACTTT.

This rearrangement joins TRBV19 to TRBJ2-1; 11 nucleotides match TRBD1. CDR1 and CDR2 (germline): LNHDA, SQIVND (reference sequence). V dropped 5 bases and J dropped 10; count of bases not matched to a gene: 7. The CDR3 is 14 residues long. CDR3 amino acids: CASSGTGGRSEQFF. CDR3 bases: TGTGCCAGTAGTGGGACAGGGGGGAGGTCGGAGCAGTTCTTC. Using reference TRBV19 and TRBJ2-1 for the parts outside the CDR3, the full variable domain is DGGITQSPKYLFRKEGQNVTLSCEQNLNHDAMYWYRQDPGQGLRLIYYSQIVNDFQKGDIAEGYSVSREKKESFPLTVTSAQKNPTAFYLCASSGTGGRSEQFFGPGTRLTVL.

This clonotype has only a few counts. The V gene is TRBV5-6, the J gene TRBJ1-4, with 11 bases identical to TRBD1. CDR1 is SGHDT and CDR2 is YYEEEE in the germline V gene. V dropped 4 bases and J dropped 8; count of bases not matched to a gene: 10. The CDR3 consists of 16 residues. The CDR3 sequence: CASSPGQGAGLEKLFF. CDR3 nucleotides: TGTGCCAGCAGCCCCGGACAGGGGGCGGGTTTGGAAAAACTGTTTTTT.

The rearrangement links TRBV9 to TRBJ2-1; D perhaps matches TRBD2 (5 bases). V was cut by 3 bases and J by 6 bases, with 16 bases left in between. Germline lookup yields CDR1 SGDLS and CDR2 YYNGEE. The length of the CDR3 is 15 residues. The DNA of the CDR3 is TGTGCCAGCAGCGGGGGATCCGTTCGGGGCAATGAGCAGTTCTTC. Its translation: CASSGGSVRGNEQFF.

V usage is TRBV27 and J usage is TRBJ1-1, with TRBD1 matching 8 bases. Germline assignment: CDR1 MNHEY and CDR2 SMNVEV (reference sequence). Trimming took 2 bases from V and 5 from J; bases not matched to a gene: 4. CDR3 length equals 14 residues. DNA of the CDR3: TGTGCCAGCAGTTTACAGGGGGCGCGGACTGAAGCTTTCTTT. Its protein product is CASSLQGARTEAFF.

This clonotype appeared a few times. This sequence joins TRBV20-1 and TRBJ1-3; TRBD1 is a possible D gene (6 bases). V gave up 0 bases and J gave up 7 bases, with 13 bases separating them. The CDR3 has 14 residues. Germline V gene lookup returns CDR1 DFQATT and CDR2 SNEGSKA (reference sequence). CDR3 sequence reads: CSAREGTGRNTIYF. The CDR3 DNA reads as TGCAGTGCTAGAGAGGGAACAGGGAGGAACACCATATATTTT.

The J gene is TRBJ2-5, the V gene TRBV15; D not certain. Germline CDR1 and CDR2: LNHNV and YYDKDF (reference sequence). Trimming took 0 bases from V and 2 from J, leaving 7 bases between them. The CDR3 loop spans 14 amino acids. CDR3 DNA sequence: TGTGCCACCAGCAGAGATGTGGGGCAAGAGACCCAGTACTTC. Its protein is CATSRDVGQETQYF. Variable domain in full (rest from reference TRBV15 and TRBJ2-5): DAMVIQNPRYQVTQFGKPVTLSCSQTLNHNVMYWYQQKSSQAPKLLFHYYDKDFNNEADTPDNFQSRRPNTSFCFLDIRSPGLGDTAMYLCATSRDVGQETQYFGPGTRLLVL.

This clonotype was observed many times. The chain employs TRBV6-2 or TRBV6-3 and TRBJ2-7; D might be TRBD1 (6 bases). CDR3 size: 17 residues. CDR1 is MNHEY, CDR2 SVGEGT, per germline. V was shortened by 6 bases and J by 2 bases, with 23 bases between the two germline ends. The CDR3 protein is CASSPISQGKVAYEQYF. The CDR3 DNA reads TGTGCCAGCAGCCCTATTTCTCAGGGGAAGGTAGCCTACGAGCAGTACTTC.

The V gene is TRBV7-9, the J gene TRBJ2-7, with 7 bases identical to TRBD1. V shed 2 bases, J shed 2 bases, and the junction held 6 bases outside the gene matches. The germline V gene encodes CDR1 SEHNR and CDR2 FQNEAQ (reference sequence). The CDR3 totals 15 residues. The CDR3 DNA reads as TGTGCCAGCAGCTTATACAGGGGAAGGACCTACGAGCAGTACTTC. Its protein is CASSLYRGRTYEQYF.

This clonotype came up a few times. V gene TRBV20-1 combines with J gene TRBJ2-1; weak D call: TRBD2 (5 bases). The CDR3 length is 13 residues. V lost 7 bases to trimming and J lost 1 base, with 11 bases between them. Germline V lookup: CDR1 DFQATT, CDR2 SNEGSKA (reference sequence). The DNA for the CDR3 is TGCAGTGGTAATAGCGCTTCCTACAATGAGCAGTTCTTC. It yields the protein CSGNSASYNEQFF.

V gene TRBV7-6 combines with J gene TRBJ2-3; 12 bases fit TRBD2. The V gene end was trimmed by 0 bases and the J gene end by 3 bases; junction bases not matched to a gene: 1. The CDR3 sequence is 16 residues long. CDR1 and CDR2 from the germline V gene are SGHVS and FNYEAQ. In DNA form, the CDR3 reads TGTGCCAGCAGCTTAGCCGGGACTAGCGGGACAGATACGCAGTATTTT. Translating it yields CASSLAGTSGTDTQYF.

This clonotype was detected many times. This rearrangement joins TRBV5-1 to TRBJ1-5, with 7 bases identical to TRBD1. The CDR3 has 15 amino acids. Germline V CDR1 and CDR2: SGHRS, YFSETQ. The V and J ends lost 4 bases and 3 bases, in that order; junction bases with no gene match: 7. CDR3 bases: TGCGCCAGCAGCCCAGGACAGGCCCCCAATCAGCCCCAGCATTTT. Its translation: CASSPGQAPNQPQHF. The entire variable domain, with the rest obtained from reference TRBV5-1 and TRBJ1-5, is as follows: KAGVTQTPRYLIKTRGQQVTLSCSPISGHRSVSWYQQTPGQGLQFLFEYFSETQRNKGNFPGRFSGRQFSNSRSEMNVSTLELGDSALYLCASSPGQAPNQPQHFGDGTRLSIL.

V is TRBV6-1 and J is TRBJ1-2, with 8 bases fitting TRBD1. From germline, CDR1 is MNHNS and CDR2 SASEGT. J was trimmed by 4 bases and V by 2 bases; bases with no gene match: 6. The CDR3 contains 15 residues. In DNA, the CDR3 is TGTGCCAGCAGTGAACCAGGGGGCCCTATCTATGGCTACACCTTC. It is translated as CASSEPGGPIYGYTF.

This clonotype was observed at least ten times. The chain has TRBV6-6 and TRBJ2-3; TRBD1 matches 10 bases. V shed 2 bases and J 4 bases; nucleotides not matched to a gene: 3. The CDR3 loop spans 15 amino acids. Germline CDR1 MNHNY, CDR2 SVGAGI (reference sequence). Here the CDR3 reads CASSYGTGDSDTQYF. Written as DNA, the CDR3 is TGTGCCAGCAGTTACGGGACAGGGGACTCAGATACGCAGTATTTT.

This clonotype has more than one count but fewer than ten. The rearrangement uses TRBV11-2 and TRBJ2-3; 10 positions agree with TRBD2. In germline, CDR1 is SGHAT, CDR2 FQNNGV. The CDR3 runs to 16 residues. The J segment lost 3 bases and the V segment lost 5 bases, leaving 8 bases of the junction unmatched. CDR3 in amino acids: CASSIVAGGLTDTQYF. The DNA of the CDR3 is TGTGCCAGCAGCATAGTAGCGGGGGGACTTACAGATACGCAGTATTTT.

This chain uses TRBV24-1 with TRBJ2-1; tentative D call: TRBD1 (5 bases). CDR1 and CDR2 (germline): KGHDR, SFDVKD. Trimming removed 3 bases from V and 5 bases from J, with 7 bases in between. The CDR3 is made up of 13 amino acids. The CDR3 DNA follows: TGTGCCACCAGTGATGGGGCCCACAATGAGCAGTTCTTC. This gives the protein CATSDGAHNEQFF.

This clonotype was detected a few times. Here the CDR3 reads CASRVGTSGYTGELFF. Here the CDR3 DNA reads TGTGCCAGCAGGGTCGGGACTAGCGGATACACCGGGGAGCTGTTTTTT. This chain uses TRBV12-3 or TRBV12-4 with TRBJ2-2; 11 bases map to TRBD2. This CDR3 is built from 16 residues. V was clipped by 6 bases and J by 3 bases; unmatched bases: 6.

The V call is TRBV5-5, the J call TRBJ1-5, with unresolved D. Germline lookup yields CDR1 SGHKS and CDR2 YYEKEE (reference sequence). V lost 1 base to trimming and J lost 0 bases, with 8 bases between them. The CDR3 contains 15 residues. CDR3 sequence: CASSLYADSNQPQHF. In nucleotides, the CDR3 is TGTGCCAGCAGCTTGTATGCGGATAGCAATCAGCCCCAGCATTTT.